A single sample is the source of the 20 T cell receptor beta chains below, sequenced in a study of OX40 agonist ivuxolimab in advanced cancers. Library generation was performed with the immunoSEQ multiplex PCR assay. TCRdb limited this immuneACCESS table to in-frame rearrangements with V and J called. A share of clones is missing; checked studies link under half to unresolved V genes, and the rest is unexplained. The sample table contains roughly 30,000 clones; only one count was recorded for roughly nine tenths of them. The ten most abundant clones make up roughly 37% of the sample. Here the sequenced sample was CD4+ or CD8+ T cells sorted from blood, taken in a trial of the OX40 agonist ivuxolimab. All receptors derive from an adult with an advanced solid tumor such as melanoma, head and neck, liver or kidney cancer.

This rearrangement joins TRBV7-6 to TRBJ2-1; TRBD2 matches at 9 bases. V dropped 1 base and J dropped 0; count of bases not matched to a gene: 4. Per germline, CDR1 SGHVS and CDR2 FNYEAQ. The CDR3 is 17 amino acids. The DNA of the CDR3 is TGTGCCAGCAGCTTAGGAGCGGGAGGAAACTCCTACAATGAGCAGTTCTTC. Translating it yields CASSLGAGGNSYNEQFF.

DNA for the CDR3: TGTGCCAGCAGCTTCTCTAGCAGTTCCTACGAGCAGTACTTC. It yields the protein CASSFSSSSYEQYF. The gene calls are TRBV5-6 and TRBJ2-7; tentative D call: TRBD2 (5 bases). Germline values: CDR1 SGHDT, CDR2 YYEEEE. The V gene lost 2 bases and the J gene lost 1 base, with 10 bases spanning the gap. The CDR3 length is 14 residues.

This clone was picked up one time. V usage is TRBV5-6 and J usage is TRBJ2-3; possible D gene TRBD1, 5 bases. V shed 0 bases and J shed 2 bases, with 10 bases lying between them. The CDR3 has 15 amino acids. The germline CDR1 and CDR2 sequences are SGHDT and YYEEEE. This CDR3 reads CASSLVPGYTDTQYF. The CDR3, as DNA: TGTGCCAGCAGCTTGGTTCCAGGGTACACAGATACGCAGTATTTT. The whole variable domain, filled in from reference TRBV5-6 and TRBJ2-3, reads DAGVTQSPTHLIKTRGQQVTLRCSPKSGHDTVSWYQQALGQGPQFIFQYYEEEERQRGNFPDRFSGHQFPNYSSELNVNALLLGDSALYLCASSLVPGYTDTQYFGPGTRLTVL.

The chain has TRBV27 and TRBJ1-6; D is unclear. From germline, CDR1 is MNHEY and CDR2 SMNVEV (reference sequence). The length of the CDR3 is 14 residues. Trimming cost V 7 bases and J 7 bases, with 14 bases left between them. CDR3 DNA sequence: TGTGCCAGCACCACAGACGGGGTGAATTCACCCCTCCACTTT. Protein: CASTTDGVNSPLHF.

This chain links TRBV7-9 with TRBJ1-1; the match to TRBD1 covers 10 bases. Trimming cost V 6 bases and J 6 bases; bases outside gene matches: 4. The CDR3 loop spans 13 amino acids. In germline, CDR1 is SEHNR, CDR2 FQNEAQ (reference sequence). The CDR3 coding sequence is TGTGCCAGCAGTGAGACAGGGGGCTCTGAAGCTTTCTTT. It codes for CASSETGGSEAFF.

This chain joins TRBV11-2 and TRBJ2-1, with 7 bases identical to TRBD2. Unmatched junction bases numbered 7, after V lost 2 bases and J lost 0 bases. Germline V gives CDR1 SGHAT, CDR2 FQNNGV. The CDR3 totals 17 residues. The CDR3 reads CASSLNGGGSSYNEQFF. Here the CDR3 DNA reads TGTGCCAGCAGCTTAAATGGCGGCGGGAGCTCCTACAATGAGCAGTTCTTC.

The CDR3 loop reads CASSDRPDEQYF. In nucleotides, the CDR3 is TGTGCCAGCAGTGACCGCCCTGACGAGCAGTACTTC. This chain uses TRBV6-1 with TRBJ2-7; unclear D gene. The CDR3 has 12 residues. With 3 bases removed from V and 5 bases from J, the gap between germline ends came to 8 bases. Per germline, CDR1 MNHNS and CDR2 SASEGT.

The chain recombines TRBV27 with TRBJ2-2; TRBD2 aligns across 7 bases. In germline, CDR1 is MNHEY, CDR2 SMNVEV (reference sequence). The CDR3 runs to 16 residues. The junction had 7 bases not matched to a gene; V was cut back by 5 bases and J by 1 base. CDR3 protein: CASSPITSENTGELFF. DNA of the CDR3: TGTGCCAGCAGTCCAATAACTAGCGAGAACACCGGGGAGCTGTTTTTT.

This sequence joins TRBV27 and TRBJ2-2, with a possible D match to TRBD1 (6 bases). CDR1 and CDR2 from the germline V gene are MNHEY and SMNVEV (reference sequence). The V and J ends lost 0 bases and 6 bases respectively, with 14 bases between them. The CDR3 consists of 16 residues. The CDR3 sequence: CASSLSVGGGPGELFF. The CDR3 nucleotides are TGTGCCAGCAGTTTATCTGTTGGTGGGGGCCCCGGGGAGCTGTTTTTT.

The chain has TRBV15 and TRBJ2-7; 8 bases match TRBD1. Germline CDR1 LNHNV, CDR2 YYDKDF (reference sequence). This CDR3 has 17 amino acids. V dropped 0 bases and J dropped 3; count of bases not matched to a gene: 10. DNA of the CDR3: TGTGCCACCAGCAGAGATTCCTCCGGGACAGGACTCTACGAGCAGTACTTC. Translating it yields CATSRDSSGTGLYEQYF.

V usage is TRBV27 and J usage is TRBJ2-3, with D possibly matching TRBD2 (5 bases). This CDR3 has 14 residues. Germline assignment: CDR1 MNHEY and CDR2 SMNVEV (reference sequence). The V end was cut by 6 bases, the J end by 10 bases, with 20 bases between. The CDR3 reads CASRQLSSISPQYF. CDR3 nucleotide sequence: TGTGCCAGCAGACAACTTTCTAGCATCTCCCCGCAGTATTTT.

The V and J genes are TRBV19 and TRBJ1-1; D is uncertain. V lost 0 bases and J lost 1, with 6 bases in between. The CDR3 runs 14 residues. Germline values: CDR1 LNHDA, CDR2 SQIVND (reference sequence). The CDR3 DNA sequence: TGTGCCAGTAGTATAGAAGGCTCGAACACTGAAGCTTTCTTT. Amino acids: CASSIEGSNTEAFF.

This chain joins TRBV14 and TRBJ1-1; tentative D call: TRBD1 (5 bases). Germline V gene sequence: CDR1 SGHDN, CDR2 FVKESK. The V end was cut by 4 bases, the J end by 3 bases, with 15 bases between. This CDR3 has 15 amino acids. CDR3 nucleotides: TGTGCCAGCAGCCCTGGGGCGACAATTGACACTGAAGCTTTCTTT. The encoded protein is CASSPGATIDTEAFF.

The CDR3 region is CASSFLVSTDTQYF. CDR3 bases: TGTGCCAGCAGTTTTCTCGTCAGCACAGATACGCAGTATTTT. The chain employs TRBV27 and TRBJ2-3; no clear D gene. Trimming left V 3 bases short and J 0 bases short, with 7 bases between. The CDR3 spans 14 residues. Germline CDR1 reads MNHEY; CDR2 reads SMNVEV (reference sequence).

In its sample, this clone was seen once. V and J are TRBV19 and TRBJ2-3, with D perhaps assigned TRBD1 or TRBD2 (5 bases each). The CDR3 covers 17 residues. V shed 3 bases and J shed 5 bases, with 21 bases lying between them. Germline-derived CDR1 and CDR2 are LNHDA and SQIVND (reference sequence). As DNA, the CDR3 is TGTGCCAGTAGTATTGCCACCGGGACCCTTTTTGGAGATACGCAGTATTTT. Its translation is CASSIATGTLFGDTQYF.

This clone rates as medium-sized (0.01 to 0.1%). The chain has TRBV6-1 and TRBJ2-7; 9 bases are a match to TRBD1. With V trimmed by 4 bases and J by 5 bases, 9 bases remained unmatched. This CDR3 is 15 amino acids long. Germline V gene data show CDR1 as MNHNS and CDR2 as SASEGT. CDR3 DNA: TGTGCCAGCAGTGGTTTAAGCGGGACAGGGAACGAGCAGTACTTC. This gives the protein CASSGLSGTGNEQYF.

By share, this clone ranks as large (0.1 to 1%). Other DNA variants within this sample encode the same CDR3. CDR3 nucleotides: TGTGCCAGCAGTGAAGCGTCTGGCTACACCTTC. Its protein product is CASSEASGYTF. J is TRBJ1-2 and V is TRBV6-1; no definite D call. This CDR3 is built from 11 residues. Trimming removed 0 bases at V and 7 bases at J, with 3 bases between. CDR1 MNHNS and CDR2 SASEGT come from the germline V gene.

The V call is TRBV7-2, the J call TRBJ2-7, with D possibly TRBD2 on 6 matching bases. Germline CDR1 and CDR2: SGHTA and FQGNSA. Trimming shortened V by 4 bases and J by 2 bases, and 9 bases separated the two germline ends. The CDR3 spans 13 residues. The CDR3 region is CASSSTSTYEQYF. The CDR3, as DNA: TGTGCCAGCAGCTCCACTAGCACCTACGAGCAGTACTTC.

This rearrangement joins TRBV6-6 to TRBJ2-1; D call uncertain. Trimming cost V 5 bases and J 6 bases, with 5 bases left between them. Germline CDR1 is MNHNY and CDR2 is SVGAGI (reference sequence). CDR3 length: 11 residues. CDR3 nucleotides: TGTGCCAGCAGTCCGCGCAATGAGCAGTTCTTC. This codes for CASSPRNEQFF.

The chain is built from TRBV4-1 and TRBJ2-7; tentative D call: TRBD1 (5 bases). In germline, CDR1 is MGHRA, CDR2 YSYEKL. Trimming took 4 bases from V and 0 from J, leaving 7 bases between them. The CDR3 runs to 13 residues. CDR3 in DNA: TGCGCCAGCAGCCCAGGGATCTCCTACGAGCAGTACTTC. It is translated as CASSPGISYEQYF.